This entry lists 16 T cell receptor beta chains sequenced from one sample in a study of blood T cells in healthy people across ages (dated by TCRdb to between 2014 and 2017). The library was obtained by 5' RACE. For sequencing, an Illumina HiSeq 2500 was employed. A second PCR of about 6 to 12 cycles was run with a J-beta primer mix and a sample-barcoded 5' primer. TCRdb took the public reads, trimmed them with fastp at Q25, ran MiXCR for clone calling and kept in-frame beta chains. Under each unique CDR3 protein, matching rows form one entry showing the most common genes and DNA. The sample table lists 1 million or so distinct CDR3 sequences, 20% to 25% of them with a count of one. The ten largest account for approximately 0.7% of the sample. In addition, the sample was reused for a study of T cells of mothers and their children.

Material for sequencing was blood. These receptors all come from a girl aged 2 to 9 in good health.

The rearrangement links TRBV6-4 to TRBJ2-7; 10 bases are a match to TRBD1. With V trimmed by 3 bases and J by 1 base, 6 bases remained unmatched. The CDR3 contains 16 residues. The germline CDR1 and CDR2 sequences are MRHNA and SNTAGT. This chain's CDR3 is CASSETGQGLSYEQYF. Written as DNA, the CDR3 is TGTGCCAGCAGTGAAACGGGACAGGGGCTATCCTACGAGCAGTACTTC.

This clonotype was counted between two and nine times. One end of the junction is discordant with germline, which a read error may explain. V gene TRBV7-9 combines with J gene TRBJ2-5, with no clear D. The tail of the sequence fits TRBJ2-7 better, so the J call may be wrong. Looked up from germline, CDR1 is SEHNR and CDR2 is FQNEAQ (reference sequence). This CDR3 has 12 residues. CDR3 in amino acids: CASSLESSEQYF. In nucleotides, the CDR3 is TGTGCCAGCAGCTTAGAGTCCTCCGAGCAGTACTTC.

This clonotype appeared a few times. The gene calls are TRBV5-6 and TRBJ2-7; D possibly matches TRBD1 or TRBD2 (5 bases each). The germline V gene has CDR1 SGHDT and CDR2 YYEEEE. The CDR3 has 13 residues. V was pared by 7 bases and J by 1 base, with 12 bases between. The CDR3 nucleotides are TGTGCCAGCGAGGGGTCACCATCCTACGAGCAGTACTTC. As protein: CASEGSPSYEQYF.

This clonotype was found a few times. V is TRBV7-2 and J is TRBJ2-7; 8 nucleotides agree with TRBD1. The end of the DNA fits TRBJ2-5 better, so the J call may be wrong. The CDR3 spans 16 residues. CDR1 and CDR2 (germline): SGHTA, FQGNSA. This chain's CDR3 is CASSLFGQTGVETQYF. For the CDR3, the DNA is TGTGCCAGCAGCTTATTTGGTCAGACAGGGGTGGAGACCCAGTACTTC.

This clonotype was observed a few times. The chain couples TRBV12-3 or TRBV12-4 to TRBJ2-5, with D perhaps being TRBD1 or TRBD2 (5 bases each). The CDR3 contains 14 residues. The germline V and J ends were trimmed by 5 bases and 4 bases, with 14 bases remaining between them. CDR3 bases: TGTGCCAGCAGTCTCCAGGGAGATATAGAGACCCAGTACTTC. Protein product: CASSLQGDIETQYF.

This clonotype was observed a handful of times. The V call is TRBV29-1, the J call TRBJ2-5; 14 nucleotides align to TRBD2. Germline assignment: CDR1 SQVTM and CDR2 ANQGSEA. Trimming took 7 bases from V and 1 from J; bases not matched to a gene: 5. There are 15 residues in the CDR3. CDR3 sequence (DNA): TGCAGCGCTGCCGGGACTAGCGGGAGCCAAGAGACCCAGTACTTC. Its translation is CSAAGTSGSQETQYF. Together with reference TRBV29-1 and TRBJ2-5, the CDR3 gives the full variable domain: SAVISQKPSRDICQRGTSLTIQCQVDSQVTMMFWYRQQPGQSLTLIATANQGSEATYESGFVIDKFPISRPNLTFSTLTVSNMSPEDSSIYLCSAAGTSGSQETQYFGPGTRLLVL.

This chain's CDR3 is CASSHEGTVPYEQYF. The CDR3 region has the DNA TGCGCCAGCAGCCACGAAGGGACGGTGCCCTACGAGCAGTACTTC. V usage is TRBV4-1 and J usage is TRBJ2-7; D possibly matches TRBD1 or TRBD2 (5 bases each). CDR3 length equals 15 residues. Looked up from germline, CDR1 is MGHRA and CDR2 is YSYEKL. V shed 3 bases and J shed 2 bases, with 14 bases lying between them.

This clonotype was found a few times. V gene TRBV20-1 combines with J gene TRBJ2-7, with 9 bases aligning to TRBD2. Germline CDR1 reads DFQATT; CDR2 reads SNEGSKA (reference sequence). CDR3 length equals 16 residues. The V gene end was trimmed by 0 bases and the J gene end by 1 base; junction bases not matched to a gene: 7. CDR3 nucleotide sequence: TGCAGTGCTAGAGATCCGGCAGCGGGAGGTTCCTACGAGCAGTACTTC. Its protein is CSARDPAAGGSYEQYF.

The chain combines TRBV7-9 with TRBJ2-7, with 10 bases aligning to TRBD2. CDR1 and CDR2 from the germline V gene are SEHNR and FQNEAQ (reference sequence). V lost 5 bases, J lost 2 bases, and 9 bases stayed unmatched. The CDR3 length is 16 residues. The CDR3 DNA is TGTGCCAGCAGCCTAATTAGCGGGGGGTCTACCTACGAGCAGTACTTC. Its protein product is CASSLISGGSTYEQYF. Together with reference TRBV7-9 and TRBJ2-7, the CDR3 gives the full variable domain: DTGVSQNPRHKITKRGQNVTFRCDPISEHNRLYWYRQTLGQGPEFLTYFQNEAQLEKSRLLSDRFSAERPKGSFSTLEIQRTEQGDSAMYLCASSLISGGSTYEQYFGPGTRLTVT.

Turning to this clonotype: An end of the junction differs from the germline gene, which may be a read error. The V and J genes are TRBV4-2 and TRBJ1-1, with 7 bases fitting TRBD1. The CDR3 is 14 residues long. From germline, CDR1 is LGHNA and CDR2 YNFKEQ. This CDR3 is CASGQDREYTEAFF. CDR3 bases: TGTGCCAGCGGCCAAGACAGGGAATACACTGAAGCTTTCTTT.

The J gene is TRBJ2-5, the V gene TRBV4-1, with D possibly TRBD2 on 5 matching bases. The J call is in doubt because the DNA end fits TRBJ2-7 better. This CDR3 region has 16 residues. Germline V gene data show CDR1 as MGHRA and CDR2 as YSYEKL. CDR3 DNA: TGCGCCAGCAGCCAAGTTCTAGCCGGTGTGGACTACGAGCAGTACTTC. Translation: CASSQVLAGVDYEQYF.

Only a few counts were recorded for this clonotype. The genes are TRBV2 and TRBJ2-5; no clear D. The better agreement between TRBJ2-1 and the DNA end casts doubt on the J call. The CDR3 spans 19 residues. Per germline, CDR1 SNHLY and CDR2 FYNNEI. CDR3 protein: CASRYRETRLFAHGNEQFF. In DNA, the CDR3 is TGTGCCAGCAGATACCGTGAAACGCGGCTTTTCGCCCATGGAAATGAGCAGTTCTTC.

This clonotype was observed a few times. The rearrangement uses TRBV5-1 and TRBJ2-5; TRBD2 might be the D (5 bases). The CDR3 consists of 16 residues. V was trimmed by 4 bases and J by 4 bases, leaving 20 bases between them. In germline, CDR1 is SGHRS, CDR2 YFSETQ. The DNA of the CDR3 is TGCGCCAGCAGCAGGACTGGGGTAATTTCCGCAGAGACCCAGTACTTC. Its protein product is CASSRTGVISAETQYF.

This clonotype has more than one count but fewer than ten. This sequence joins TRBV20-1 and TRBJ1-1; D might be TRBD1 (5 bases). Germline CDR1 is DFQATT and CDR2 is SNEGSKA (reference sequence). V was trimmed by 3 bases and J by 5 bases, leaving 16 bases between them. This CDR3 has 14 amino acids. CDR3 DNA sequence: TGCAGTGCTAGGGGCATCGGGGCAGGGACTGAAGCTTTCTTT. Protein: CSARGIGAGTEAFF.

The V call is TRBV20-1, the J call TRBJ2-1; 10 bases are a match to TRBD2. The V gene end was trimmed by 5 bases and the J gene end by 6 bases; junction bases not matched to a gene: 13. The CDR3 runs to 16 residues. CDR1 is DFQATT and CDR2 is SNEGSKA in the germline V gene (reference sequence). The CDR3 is CSARGLAGGFFNEQFF. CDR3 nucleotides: TGCAGTGCTCGAGGGTTAGCGGGAGGCTTCTTCAATGAGCAGTTCTTC.

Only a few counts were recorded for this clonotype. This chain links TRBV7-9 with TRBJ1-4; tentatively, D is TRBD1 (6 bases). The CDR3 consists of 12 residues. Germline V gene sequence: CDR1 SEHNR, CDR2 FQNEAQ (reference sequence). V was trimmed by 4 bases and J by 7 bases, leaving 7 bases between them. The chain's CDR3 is CASSSDSEKLFF. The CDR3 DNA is TGTGCCAGCAGCTCGGACAGTGAAAAACTGTTTTTT.